This T cell receptor (beta chain) was identified during a study of T cells expressing NK-cell markers. Study information: Among the eight sequenced donors, seven tested HCMV-seropositive and one tested seronegative.

Overall study findings and caveats: A range of 1.0-7.0% of CD8+ T cells consisted of dominant NKG2C+ clonotypes in about six donors.

One entry per CDR3 protein, without DNA, is what TCRdb gives after re-calling the 5' RACE reads. The listing records 350,000 to 450,000 distinct CDR3 sequences. In the case of this clonotype: Its antigen is unknown.

Germline V gives CDR1 MGHRA, CDR2 YSYEKL. The length of the CDR3 is 14 residues. The receptor was derived from a man aged 18 to 69 in good health. The specimen sequenced was blood T cells: a sorted CD56 or NKG2C T cell subset, CD4+ or CD8+ T cells, or bulk PBMC T cells (not recorded which). This chain connects TRBV4-1 to TRBJ2-7; TCRdb selects TRBD1, and the lack of DNA leaves this call unchecked. Here the CDR3 reads CASSQVGGIDEQYF.